This T cell receptor (beta chain) stems from a study of shared clonotypes between healthy human individuals. Trimming removed 0 bases at V and 5 bases at J, with 11 bases between. The CDR3 is 14 residues long. In germline, CDR1 is GTSNPN, CDR2 SVGIG (reference sequence). Turning to this clone: This likely stems from a read error, as it lies one base from a far larger clone.

Samples underwent the assay at deep level. The table came from immunoSEQ multiplex PCR; TCRdb's copy has only in-frame clones and leaves some out. The sample contains about half a million clones, roughly 80% of which appear only once. The rearrangement links TRBV30 to TRBJ1-5, with D uncertain. The receptor was derived from a middle-aged woman in good health. Some clones in this sample may be carry-over from other donors' samples. The sequenced material came from PBMCs. The CDR3 DNA sequence: TGTGCCTGGAGTGTTCTGGCAAGCGATCAGCCCCAGCATTTT. Its protein product is CAWSVLASDQPQHF.